This T cell receptor (beta chain) was sequenced during a study of regulatory T cells in long-lasting Graves disease. Across the study: Antithyroid drugs had been taken by newly diagnosed Graves' patients for under 3 months.

This clonotype occurred a few times. The time point was: newly diagnosed GD, antithyroid drugs for less than 3 months. The authors made the TCR library using RNA they extracted from PBMCs. This CDR3 comprises 11 residues. Germline CDR1 SNHLY, CDR2 FYNNEI. Trimming stripped 7 bases from V and 11 bases from J, with 14 bases between. TCR beta libraries were built with iRepertoire HTBI primers and Arm-PCR of CDR3 regions. One entry per CDR3 protein results from TCRdb running MiXCR on the multiplex PCR reads. This sample carries about 500,000 distinct CDR3 sequences, about 17% of them seen once, and the ten largest clones take 10% to 15%. These same data were also listed under a study on T cells in Graves' hyperthyroidism and ophthalmopathy.

The receptor comes from a man in his forties or fifties with Graves disease. This material consisted of peripheral blood mononuclear cells (PBMCs), taken at new diagnosis, from a patient treated with antithyroid drugs. The chain is built from TRBV2 and TRBJ1-1; D may be TRBD1 (5 bases). CDR3 coding DNA: TGTGCCAGCACCCAAGGGGTAGTCGCTTTCTTT. Its translation: CASTQGVVAFF.